This T cell receptor (beta chain) stems from a study of blood T cell repertoires in COVID-19. Study-level background: Both acute and convalescent COVID-19 samples were obtained from the United States, Italy and Spain.

TCRdb's table, derived via immunoSEQ multiplex PCR, lists solely in-frame clones and lacks some. The sample comprises fewer than 250,000 clones, approximately 86% of which are singletons, and around 5.5% rests with the top ten. Germline loops: CDR1 GTSNPN, CDR2 SVGIG (reference sequence). The CDR3 is made up of 14 amino acids. V lost 4 bases and J lost 6, with 18 bases in between. This clone has more than one count but fewer than ten. The V call is TRBV30, the J call TRBJ1-1; the D gene is possibly TRBD1 (6 bases). This sequence was found in a human donor in a cohort sampled during active COVID-19. Sequenced input: peripheral blood. CDR3 coding DNA: TGTGCCTGGATAGGGGACACCACATCGGCTGAAGCTTTCTTT. Protein product: CAWIGDTTSAEAFF.